These T cell receptor beta chains were read from a single sample in a study of tumor and adjacent non-tumor tissue in lung cancer. TCRdb re-derived calls from the multiplex PCR reads in MiXCR, one entry per CDR3 protein. This table holds 60,000 to 90,000 distinct CDR3 sequences, around 65% found once. The sequenced sample consisted of distant non-tumor lung tissue. These receptors all come from a woman aged 45-60 years with non-small cell lung cancer. Both conserved end residues are part of each CDR3. The order of the fields is J gene, D gene, V gene, CDR3 length, clone size, CDR3 protein, CDR3 DNA. The D gene is left open where the match is weak. Size values are once, few and many counts, or a class for expanded clones, and some rows have none.

J gene: TRBJ2-3
D gene: NA
V gene: TRBV30
CDR3 length: 15
clone size: NA
CDR3 protein: CAWSVRLALTYTQYF
CDR3 DNA: TGTGCCTGGAGTGTACGGCTAGCTCTCACATATACGCAGTATTTT

J gene: TRBJ2-3
D gene: TRBD2
V gene: TRBV20-1
CDR3 length: 17
clone size: many
CDR3 protein: CSARGSSGTSSTDTQYF
CDR3 DNA: TGCAGTGCTAGAGGTAGTAGCGGGACGTCGTCCACAGATACGCAGTATTTT

J gene: TRBJ2-5
D gene: NA
V gene: TRBV11-2
CDR3 length: 13
clone size: NA
CDR3 protein: CATTPAGVWTQYF
CDR3 DNA: TGTGCCACCACCCCAGCCGGGGTGTGGACCCAGTACTTC

J gene: TRBJ2-1
D gene: TRBD1
V gene: TRBV28
CDR3 length: 14
clone size: many
CDR3 protein: CASSGTGPYNEQFF
CDR3 DNA: TGTGCCAGCAGCGGGACAGGACCTTACAATGAGCAGTTCTTC

J gene: TRBJ2-2
D gene: TRBD1
V gene: TRBV29-1
CDR3 length: 17
clone size: few
CDR3 protein: CIVERAIGTGGTGELFF
CDR3 DNA: TGCATCGTTGAAAGGGCAATCGGGACAGGCGGTACCGGGGAGCTGTTTTTT

J gene: TRBJ2-7
D gene: TRBD2
V gene: TRBV20-1
CDR3 length: 17
clone size: NA
CDR3 protein: CNARDVAGGNFVYEQYF
CDR3 DNA: TGCAATGCTAGAGACGTAGCGGGAGGGAATTTTGTCTACGAGCAGTACTTC

J gene: TRBJ2-1
D gene: NA
V gene: TRBV11-2
CDR3 length: 15
clone size: NA
CDR3 protein: CASGLAPSSYNEQFF
CDR3 DNA: TGTGCCAGCGGCCTAGCCCCGAGCTCCTACAATGAGCAGTTCTTC

J gene: TRBJ2-3
D gene: NA
V gene: TRBV4-1
CDR3 length: 16
clone size: NA
CDR3 protein: CASSQLGGVALDTQYF
CDR3 DNA: TGCGCCAGCAGCCAATTGGGGGGCGTAGCGTTAGATACGCAGTATTTT

J gene: TRBJ1-1
D gene: NA
V gene: TRBV12-3/TRBV12-4
CDR3 length: 14
clone size: NA
CDR3 protein: CASSLDQLNTEAFF
CDR3 DNA: TGTGCCAGTAGTTTAGATCAACTGAACACTGAAGCTTTCTTT

J gene: TRBJ2-7
D gene: TRBD2
V gene: TRBV6-1
CDR3 length: 19
clone size: once
CDR3 protein: CASRTAELAEGPGNHEQYF
CDR3 DNA: TGTGCCAGCAGGACAGCGGAACTAGCGGAAGGGCCAGGTAACCACGAGCAGTACTTC

J gene: TRBJ2-5
D gene: NA
V gene: TRBV4-1
CDR3 length: 13
clone size: NA
CDR3 protein: CASNHLPRKTQYF
CDR3 DNA: TGCGCCAGCAACCACCTACCCAGGAAGACCCAGTACTTC

J gene: TRBJ2-3
D gene: TRBD2
V gene: TRBV6-5
CDR3 length: 16
clone size: NA
CDR3 protein: CASSSLWTRGRDTPYF
CDR3 DNA: TGTGCCAGCAGTTCCTTGTGGACTAGAGGGAGGGATACGCCGTATTTT

J gene: TRBJ1-5
D gene: NA
V gene: TRBV6-2/TRBV6-3
CDR3 length: 20
clone size: NA
CDR3 protein: CTSSFESVVYVSGLSQPQHF
CDR3 DNA: TGTACCAGCAGTTTCGAATCCGTGGTATATGTCAGCGGTCTTAGTCAGCCCCAGCATTTT

J gene: TRBJ1-1
D gene: NA
V gene: TRBV5-1
CDR3 length: 15
clone size: NA
CDR3 protein: CASSLSGRTGSEAFF
CDR3 DNA: TGCGCCAGCAGCCTTTCAGGTCGCACCGGATCTGAAGCTTTCTTT

J gene: TRBJ2-1
D gene: TRBD2
V gene: TRBV11-1
CDR3 length: 16
clone size: NA
CDR3 protein: CGSSFFGGRTYNEQFF
CDR3 DNA: TGTGGCAGCAGCTTTTTTGGCGGGAGGACCTACAATGAGCAGTTCTTC

J gene: TRBJ2-1
D gene: NA
V gene: TRBV11-2
CDR3 length: 14
clone size: NA
CDR3 protein: CASNLTLLAGEQFF
CDR3 DNA: TGTGCCAGCAACTTAACACTCTTGGCAGGAGAGCAGTTCTTT

J gene: TRBJ2-3
D gene: NA
V gene: TRBV6-5
CDR3 length: 11
clone size: NA
CDR3 protein: CVRGVGDTQYF
CDR3 DNA: TGTGTCAGAGGGGTTGGGGATACGCAGTATTTT

J gene: TRBJ2-1
D gene: TRBD2
V gene: TRBV4-2
CDR3 length: 16
clone size: once
CDR3 protein: CVSSQDGGGGGTEQFF
CDR3 DNA: TGTGTCAGCAGCCAAGATGGGGGTGGGGGGGGGACTGAGCAGTTCTTC

J gene: TRBJ2-5
D gene: NA
V gene: TRBV5-5
CDR3 length: 18
clone size: NA
CDR3 protein: CASSLDSIDRGSWKTRYF
CDR3 DNA: TGTGCCAGCAGCTTGGACTCGATCGATCGGGGCAGTTGGAAGACCCGGTACTTC

J gene: TRBJ2-2
D gene: NA
V gene: TRBV6-5
CDR3 length: 17
clone size: many
CDR3 protein: CASSYSTRGDYTGELFF
CDR3 DNA: TGTGCCAGCAGTTACTCTACCAGGGGGGATTACACCGGGGAGCTGTTTTTT

J gene: TRBJ2-3
D gene: NA
V gene: TRBV29-1
CDR3 length: 13
clone size: NA
CDR3 protein: CSVGAGHTDTQYF
CDR3 DNA: TGCAGCGTTGGTGCAGGACACACGGATACGCAGTATTTT

J gene: TRBJ1-1
D gene: NA
V gene: TRBV4-1
CDR3 length: 15
clone size: NA
CDR3 protein: CASSQARHGGTEAFF
CDR3 DNA: TGCGCCAGCAGCCAAGCCCGCCACGGGGGCACTGAAGCTTTCTTT

J gene: TRBJ2-7
D gene: NA
V gene: TRBV20-1
CDR3 length: 16
clone size: NA
CDR3 protein: CSALSVSGARGYEQYF
CDR3 DNA: TGCAGTGCCCTCAGTGTCTCCGGGGCGCGCGGCTACGAGCAGTACTTC

J gene: TRBJ2-1
D gene: NA
V gene: TRBV11-2
CDR3 length: 13
clone size: NA
CDR3 protein: CVSSLGRLPEQFF
CDR3 DNA: TGTGTCAGCAGTTTAGGAAGGTTACCTGAGCAGTTCTTC

J gene: TRBJ2-3
D gene: NA
V gene: TRBV12-3/TRBV12-4
CDR3 length: 14
clone size: once
CDR3 protein: CARSLDGVDQRQYF
CDR3 DNA: TGTGCCAGGAGCCTTGATGGGGTAGATCAGCGCCAGTATTTT

J gene: TRBJ2-1
D gene: NA
V gene: TRBV11-2
CDR3 length: 15
clone size: NA
CDR3 protein: CASSFVSDAYNDQFF
CDR3 DNA: TGTGCCAGCAGCTTCGTATCGGACGCCTACAATGATCAGTTCTTC

J gene: TRBJ1-4
D gene: NA
V gene: TRBV6-6
CDR3 length: 15
clone size: NA
CDR3 protein: CACSSPRGVNEKLSF
CDR3 DNA: TGTGCATGCAGTTCCCCCCGAGGGGTTAATGAAAAACTGTCTTTT

J gene: TRBJ2-5
D gene: NA
V gene: TRBV6-9
CDR3 length: 10
clone size: many
CDR3 protein: CARERETQYF
CDR3 DNA: TGTGCCAGGGAGAGGGAGACCCAGTACTTC

J gene: TRBJ2-7
D gene: TRBD1
V gene: TRBV5-1
CDR3 length: 16
clone size: NA
CDR3 protein: CTSSKSGTGSSYEQYF
CDR3 DNA: TGCACCAGCAGCAAATCCGGGACAGGGAGCTCCTACGAGCAGTACTTC

J gene: TRBJ1-1
D gene: NA
V gene: TRBV4-1
CDR3 length: 15
clone size: NA
CDR3 protein: CTSSPLETANTEAFF
CDR3 DNA: TGCACCAGCAGCCCCTTGGAGACAGCGAACACTGAAGCTTTCTTT

J gene: TRBJ1-5
D gene: NA
V gene: TRBV6-6
CDR3 length: 14
clone size: NA
CDR3 protein: CISSFDTSNQPQHF
CDR3 DNA: TGTATCAGCAGTTTCGACACTAGCAATCAGCCCCAGCATTTT

J gene: TRBJ1-3
D gene: NA
V gene: TRBV29-1
CDR3 length: 15
clone size: NA
CDR3 protein: CSAGGDGSSGNTLYF
CDR3 DNA: TGTAGCGCTGGAGGCGACGGCAGCTCTGGAAACACCTTATATTTT

J gene: TRBJ2-7
D gene: TRBD2
V gene: TRBV11-2
CDR3 length: 18
clone size: once
CDR3 protein: CASSLAPLARSSPYEQYF
CDR3 DNA: TGTGCCAGCAGCTTAGCCCCACTAGCGAGAAGTAGCCCCTACGAGCAGTACTTC

J gene: TRBJ2-2
D gene: NA
V gene: TRBV12-3/TRBV12-4
CDR3 length: 13
clone size: many
CDR3 protein: CASRGRVGGELFF
CDR3 DNA: TGTGCCAGCAGGGGCCGAGTCGGCGGGGAGCTGTTTTTT

J gene: TRBJ2-1
D gene: NA
V gene: TRBV7-8
CDR3 length: 16
clone size: NA
CDR3 protein: CASILAASMVVHGQFF
CDR3 DNA: TGTGCCAGCATCTTAGCGGCTAGCATGGTAGTACATGGGCAGTTCTTC

J gene: TRBJ1-4
D gene: NA
V gene: TRBV11-2
CDR3 length: 16
clone size: NA
CDR3 protein: CASSPPGSGANEKLFF
CDR3 DNA: TGTGCCAGCAGCCCCCCCGGCTCGGGGGCAAATGAAAAACTGTTTTTT

J gene: TRBJ2-3
D gene: NA
V gene: TRBV11-2
CDR3 length: 13
clone size: few
CDR3 protein: CASSTRGADTQCF
CDR3 DNA: TGTGCCAGCAGCACCAGGGGTGCAGATACGCAGTGCTTT

J gene: TRBJ2-1
D gene: NA
V gene: TRBV11-2
CDR3 length: 14
clone size: NA
CDR3 protein: CASSWKIGGHEQFF
CDR3 DNA: TGTGCCAGCAGCTGGAAGATAGGGGGACATGAGCAGTTCTTC

J gene: TRBJ2-1
D gene: TRBD2
V gene: TRBV10-3
CDR3 length: 15
clone size: NA
CDR3 protein: CTTRAGAVSYNEQFF
CDR3 DNA: TGTACCACCCGAGCGGGAGCGGTCTCCTACAATGAGCAGTTCTTC

J gene: TRBJ2-7
D gene: TRBD2
V gene: TRBV5-5
CDR3 length: 17
clone size: NA
CDR3 protein: CGSSLASRLAGGYEQYF
CDR3 DNA: TGTGGCAGCAGCTTGGCCTCCAGACTAGCGGGAGGTTACGAGCAGTACTTC

J gene: TRBJ2-5
D gene: NA
V gene: TRBV30
CDR3 length: 14
clone size: NA
CDR3 protein: CAWSLGAGEETLYF
CDR3 DNA: TGTGCCTGGAGTCTGGGGGCCGGTGAAGAGACCCTGTACTTC

J gene: TRBJ2-1
D gene: TRBD2
V gene: TRBV6-5
CDR3 length: 15
clone size: NA
CDR3 protein: CASRIRISGSGEQFF
CDR3 DNA: TGTGCCAGTAGAATCCGGATTAGCGGGTCGGGTGAGCAGTTCTTC

J gene: TRBJ2-3
D gene: TRBD2
V gene: TRBV20-1
CDR3 length: 13
clone size: NA
CDR3 protein: CIARTSVPDTQYF
CDR3 DNA: TGCATTGCCCGGACTAGCGTCCCAGATACGCAATATTTT

J gene: TRBJ2-7
D gene: NA
V gene: TRBV5-6
CDR3 length: 13
clone size: NA
CDR3 protein: CASSLTNSYEQYF
CDR3 DNA: TGTGCCAGCAGCTTAACAAACTCCTACGAGCAATACTTC

J gene: TRBJ2-2
D gene: NA
V gene: TRBV28
CDR3 length: 12
clone size: many
CDR3 protein: CASSPPVGELFF
CDR3 DNA: TGTGCCAGCAGTCCCCCTGTAGGGGAGCTGTTTTTT